These 19 T cell receptor beta chains were all obtained from the same sample, sequenced in a study of T cells in Graves' hyperthyroidism and ophthalmopathy. From RNA transcripts, TCR beta CDR3 regions were amplified. When the TCR CDR3 underwent first-round RT-PCR, the HTBI primer set was used. A single record per CDR3 protein comes from TCRdb applying MiXCR to the multiplex PCR reads. This table holds fewer than 600,000 distinct CDR3 sequences, approximately 14% found once. Sequenced material: blood. All receptors come from a woman in her 40s with Graves' hyperthyroidism.

This clonotype appeared a few times. The CDR3 is CASSLHGTGAYEQYF. The DNA of the CDR3 is TGCGCCAGCAGCTTGCATGGGACAGGGGCCTACGAGCAGTACTTC. The rearrangement joins TRBV5-1 to TRBJ2-7; 10 nucleotides match TRBD1. The V gene's germline CDR1 is SGHRS and CDR2 YFSETQ. CDR3 size: 15 residues. V trimming: 1 base; J trimming: 2 bases; junction bases outside the gene matches: 3.

Many counts were recorded for this clonotype. V and J are TRBV2 and TRBJ2-1, with a weak D call TRBD2 (6 bases). From germline, CDR1 is SNHLY and CDR2 FYNNEI. V was clipped by 2 bases and J by 7 bases, with 15 bases between them. The CDR3 covers 15 residues. CDR3 in amino acids: CASSEKEGLRNEQFF. For the CDR3, the DNA is TGTGCCAGCAGTGAAAAGGAGGGATTGCGAAATGAGCAGTTCTTC.

This clonotype came up many times. This chain links TRBV3-1 with TRBJ2-7; 7 nucleotides match TRBD2. The CDR3 extends over 12 amino acids. Losses at the gene ends were 5 bases for V and 6 bases for J; bases not matched to a gene: 4. From germline, CDR1 is LGHDT and CDR2 YNNKEL (reference sequence). Here the CDR3 DNA reads TGTGCCAGCAGCTACCAGCGGGGCGAGCAGTACTTC. Residues: CASSYQRGEQYF.

This clonotype came up many times. The V gene is TRBV2, the J gene TRBJ2-5, with 10 nucleotides matching TRBD1. V was clipped by 7 bases and J by 7 bases; unmatched bases: 12. This CDR3 is 15 amino acids long. Looked up from germline, CDR1 is SNHLY and CDR2 is FYNNEI. The CDR3 region is CASIPDRGTRGTQYF. Here the CDR3 DNA reads TGTGCCAGCATACCGGACAGGGGGACGCGTGGGACCCAGTACTTC.

Ten or more counts support this clonotype. The genes are TRBV14 and TRBJ2-7; TRBD1 matches at 8 bases. This CDR3 comprises 16 residues. After removal of 3 bases from V and 2 bases from J, the junction contained 9 bases not matched to a gene. The V gene's germline CDR1 is SGHDN and CDR2 FVKESK. CDR3 nucleotide sequence: TGTGCCAGCAGCCATGCCCCTGGACAGGGTACCTACGAGCAGTACTTC. Translating gives CASSHAPGQGTYEQYF.

This clonotype was seen repeatedly, ten times or more. The rearrangement joins TRBV28 to TRBJ2-7; TRBD2 matches at 9 bases. Trimming at V came to 3 bases and at J to 4 bases, leaving 7 bases not matched to a gene. The CDR3 is made up of 15 amino acids. Germline V CDR1 and CDR2: MDHEN, SYDVKM. The CDR3 DNA reads TGTGCCAGCAGTTTGACCGCCACTAGCGGGTACGAGCAGTACTTC. Amino acid sequence: CASSLTATSGYEQYF.

This clonotype was detected ten times or more. The V gene is TRBV7-8, the J gene TRBJ2-5; the D gene is possibly TRBD2 (6 bases). This CDR3 spans 14 amino acids. Germline values: CDR1 SGHVS, CDR2 FQNEAQ. The V and J ends lost 6 bases and 2 bases respectively, with 13 bases between them. CDR3 bases: TGTGCCAGCAGATCCGCTAGCGCTCAAGAGACCCAGTACTTC. Residues: CASRSASAQETQYF.

This clonotype has ten or more counts. V usage is TRBV2 and J usage is TRBJ2-7; no firm D call. Trimming took off 3 bases at V and 0 bases at J, with 3 bases between the two ends. Germline V CDR1 and CDR2: SNHLY, FYNNEI. This CDR3 contains 12 residues. CDR3 loop: CASSDGSYEQYF. The CDR3 DNA follows: TGTGCCAGCAGTGACGGCTCCTACGAGCAGTACTTC.

The chain joins TRBV20-1 to TRBJ2-4; 8 bases fit TRBD1. Trimming took 3 bases from V and 4 from J; bases not matched to a gene: 5. Looked up from germline, CDR1 is DFQATT and CDR2 is SNEGSKA (reference sequence). This CDR3 is 14 amino acids long. CDR3 in amino acids: CSARSRQGKNIQYF. The CDR3, as DNA: TGCAGTGCTAGGTCAAGACAGGGGAAAAACATTCAGTACTTC.

The rearrangement links TRBV6-1 to TRBJ2-1; 7 bases match TRBD2. This CDR3 contains 13 residues. V lost 0 bases to trimming and J lost 12 bases; unmatched junction nucleotides: 5. Looked up from germline, CDR1 is MNHNS and CDR2 is SASEGT. In nucleotides, the CDR3 is TGTGCCAGCAGTGAAGCTCCGGGGGAGGGGCAGTTCTTC. Its protein product is CASSEAPGEGQFF.

This clonotype was picked up a small number of times. The J gene is TRBJ1-3, the V gene TRBV6-1; 7 nucleotides align to TRBD1. Germline CDR1 reads MNHNS; CDR2 reads SASEGT. Trimming took 7 bases from V and 3 from J; bases not matched to a gene: 12. The length of the CDR3 is 16 residues. The CDR3 DNA reads as TGTGCCAGCACCAAAGGGACAGTAGGTCTTGGAAACACCATATATTTT. Translated, it gives CASTKGTVGLGNTIYF.

This clonotype showed up many times. The chain joins TRBV5-1 to TRBJ2-1, with 8 bases fitting TRBD2. Germline V lookup: CDR1 SGHRS, CDR2 YFSETQ. Unmatched junction bases numbered 3, after V lost 0 bases and J lost 7 bases. The CDR3 contains 14 residues. The CDR3 is CASSLALAGNEQFF. Here the CDR3 DNA reads TGCGCCAGCAGCTTGGCTTTAGCGGGGAATGAGCAGTTCTTC. The full variable domain, completed using reference TRBV5-1 and TRBJ2-1, is KAGVTQTPRYLIKTRGQQVTLSCSPISGHRSVSWYQQTPGQGLQFLFEYFSETQRNKGNFPGRFSGRQFSNSRSEMNVSTLELGDSALYLCASSLALAGNEQFFGPGTRLTVL.

This clonotype was observed a handful of times. V gene TRBV2 combines with J gene TRBJ2-2; 8 positions match TRBD1. The CDR3 is 17 amino acids. Trimming at V came to 2 bases and at J to 0 bases, leaving 5 bases not matched to a gene. Looked up from germline, CDR1 is SNHLY and CDR2 is FYNNEI. The CDR3 is CASSENDRGANTGELFF. CDR3 sequence (DNA): TGTGCCAGCAGTGAAAACGACAGGGGAGCGAACACCGGGGAGCTGTTTTTT.

This clonotype was seen repeatedly, ten times or more. CDR3 nucleotides: TGTGCCAGCAGCCAAGATCCCCCCAACTCCTACAATGAGCAGTTCTTC. Its translation: CASSQDPPNSYNEQFF. The genes are TRBV3-1 and TRBJ2-1; D remains ambiguous. Germline V gene lookup returns CDR1 LGHDT and CDR2 YNNKEL (reference sequence). Trimming removed 0 bases at V and 0 bases at J, with 9 bases between. This CDR3 is built from 16 residues.

This clonotype was counted ten times or more. The gene calls are TRBV20-1 and TRBJ2-7; D not resolved. CDR3 length equals 12 residues. Germline V gene sequence: CDR1 DFQATT, CDR2 SNEGSKA (reference sequence). With 2 bases removed from V and 3 bases from J, the gap between germline ends came to 8 bases. This CDR3 is CSARQLVYEQYF. The CDR3 coding sequence is TGCAGTGCTAGACAACTGGTCTACGAGCAGTACTTC.

A remark on this clonotype: One base away lies a much larger clone, so this may be a sequencing read error. The chain recombines TRBV2 with TRBJ2-2; D is ambiguous. Germline lookup yields CDR1 SNHLY and CDR2 FYNNEI. Trimming took 9 bases from V and 2 from J, leaving 16 bases between them. The CDR3 contains 15 residues. The CDR3 protein is CASKTGRLNTGELFF. CDR3 DNA sequence: TGTGCCAGTAAAACCGGACGCCTTAACACCGGGGAGCTGTTTTTT.

V usage is TRBV5-1 and J usage is TRBJ1-3, with no clear D. This CDR3 is built from 14 residues. V lost 4 bases to trimming and J lost 5 bases, with 13 bases between them. The V gene's germline CDR1 is SGHRS and CDR2 YFSETQ. The CDR3 loop reads CASSGSDGRNTIYF. In DNA, the CDR3 is TGCGCCAGCAGCGGGTCAGATGGCCGAAACACCATATATTTT.

Only a few counts were recorded for this clonotype. V usage is TRBV7-9 and J usage is TRBJ1-4; 7 bases fit TRBD1. This CDR3 comprises 15 residues. Looked up from germline, CDR1 is SEHNR and CDR2 is FQNEAQ (reference sequence). J lost 4 bases, V lost 5 bases, and 7 bases had no gene match. The CDR3 loop reads CASSPGQELNEKLFF. The CDR3 nucleotides read TGTGCCAGCAGCCCAGGACAGGAGCTTAATGAAAAACTGTTTTTT.

The chain uses TRBV28 and TRBJ1-5; the D gene is possibly TRBD1 (6 bases). The CDR3 spans 14 residues. V lost 6 bases, J lost 7 bases, and 16 bases lay in between. Germline V gene lookup returns CDR1 MDHEN and CDR2 SYDVKM. Here the CDR3 reads CASRVQGKNQPQHF. The DNA for the CDR3 is TGTGCCAGCAGGGTACAGGGAAAGAACCAGCCCCAGCATTTT.